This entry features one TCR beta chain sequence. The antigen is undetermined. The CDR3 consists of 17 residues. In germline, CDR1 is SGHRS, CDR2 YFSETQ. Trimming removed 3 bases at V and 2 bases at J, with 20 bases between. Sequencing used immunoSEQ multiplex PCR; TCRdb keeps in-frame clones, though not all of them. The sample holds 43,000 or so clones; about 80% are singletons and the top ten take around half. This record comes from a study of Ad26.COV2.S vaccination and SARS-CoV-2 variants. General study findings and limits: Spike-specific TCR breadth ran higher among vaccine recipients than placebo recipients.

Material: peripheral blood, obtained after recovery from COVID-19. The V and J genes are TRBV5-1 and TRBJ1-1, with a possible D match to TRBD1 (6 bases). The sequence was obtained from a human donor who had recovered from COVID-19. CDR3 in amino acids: CASSSGTGTWGNTEAFF. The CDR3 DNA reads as TGCGCCAGCAGCTCGGGGACCGGGACATGGGGTAACACTGAAGCTTTCTTT.